The 17 T cell receptor beta chains presented below share a single source sample, sequenced in a study of T-cell reconstitution after alpha-beta-depleted transplantation in children. As it was prepared, the TCRbeta library received unique molecular identifiers. Via MiXCR, TCRdb re-called the PCR reads, giving one row per CDR3 protein. The data hold about 610,000 distinct CDR3 sequences, with under 12% observed a single time. This specimen was PBMCs from the stem cell graft donor, taken from the stem cell graft. The receptors derive from a human donor who donated a stem cell graft to a child with acute myeloid leukemia.

This clonotype showed up just a few times. The CDR3, as DNA: TGTGCCAGCAGCCCCCACAGGGTCCCGAACACCGGGGAGCTGTTTTTT. This encodes CASSPHRVPNTGELFF. V gene TRBV7-3 combines with J gene TRBJ2-2; possible D gene TRBD1, 6 bases. Deletions cut 5 bases from V and 0 bases from J, with 13 bases between. The V gene's germline CDR1 is SGHTA and CDR2 FQGTGA. CDR3 length equals 16 residues.

V and J are TRBV20-1 and TRBJ2-7; TRBD1 agrees at 11 bases. There are 16 residues in the CDR3. J gave up 5 bases and V 5 bases, and 14 bases lay outside the gene matches. In germline, CDR1 is DFQATT, CDR2 SNEGSKA (reference sequence). The CDR3 here is CSAPRTGGAGGHEQYF. The CDR3 DNA is TGCAGTGCTCCCCGGACAGGGGGCGCAGGAGGACACGAGCAGTACTTC.

This clonotype turned up a few times. V and J are TRBV7-3 and TRBJ2-1; D uncertain. Trimming shortened V by 5 bases and J by 10 bases, and 12 bases separated the two germline ends. CDR1 is SGHTA and CDR2 is FQGTGA in the germline V gene. This CDR3 is built from 12 residues. The CDR3 region is CASSQKPGEQFF. CDR3 sequence (DNA): TGTGCCAGCAGCCAAAAACCCGGGGAGCAGTTCTTC.

This chain joins TRBV15 and TRBJ2-7; TRBD1 agrees at 10 bases. Losses at the gene ends were 5 bases for V and 2 bases for J; bases not matched to a gene: 6. The length of the CDR3 is 15 residues. From germline, CDR1 is LNHNV and CDR2 YYDKDF (reference sequence). The CDR3 sequence is CATSVTGTGAYEQYF. In DNA, the CDR3 is TGTGCCACCAGCGTTACCGGGACAGGGGCCTACGAGCAGTACTTC.

The chain recombines TRBV28 with TRBJ2-5; 9 positions match TRBD1. Looked up from germline, CDR1 is MDHEN and CDR2 is SYDVKM. The CDR3 is 15 amino acids. With 5 bases clipped from V and 7 bases from J, the junction kept 11 bases outside the gene matches. CDR3 nucleotides: TGTGCCAGCAGTAAGGGACAGGGACTACTCGGGACCCAGTACTTC. Protein sequence: CASSKGQGLLGTQYF.

This clonotype was found many times. The chain recombines TRBV28 with TRBJ2-7; the D gene could be TRBD1 or TRBD2 (6 bases each). The length of the CDR3 is 14 residues. CDR1 is MDHEN and CDR2 is SYDVKM in the germline V gene. Trimming took 8 bases from V and 2 from J, leaving 16 bases between them. CDR3 amino acids: CASWGAGPTYEQYF. CDR3 DNA: TGTGCCAGCTGGGGGGCAGGCCCAACCTACGAGCAGTACTTC.

This clonotype was seen ten or more times. V and J are TRBV20-1 and TRBJ2-1, with D possibly matching TRBD1 (6 bases). The CDR3 sequence is 15 residues long. V lost 6 bases to trimming and J lost 0 bases, with 15 bases between them. Looked up from germline, CDR1 is DFQATT and CDR2 is SNEGSKA (reference sequence). For the CDR3, the DNA is TGCAGTGCGGCCGGACAGAAAAGCTCCTACAATGAGCAGTTCTTC. It yields the protein CSAAGQKSSYNEQFF.

This clonotype was detected only once. The V call is TRBV7-3, the J call TRBJ2-1; D might be TRBD1 (6 bases). Looked up from germline, CDR1 is SGHTA and CDR2 is FQGTGA. The length of the CDR3 is 16 residues. Trimming left V 0 bases short and J 7 bases short, with 16 bases between. CDR3 bases: TGTGCCAGCAGCTTAACGCTCGGACAGCCGGGTAATGAGCAGTTCTTC. Amino acid sequence: CASSLTLGQPGNEQFF.

This clonotype was counted at least ten times. The chain carries TRBV9 and TRBJ2-1, with D possibly being TRBD1 or TRBD2 (6 bases each). Germline CDR1 and CDR2: SGDLS and YYNGEE. The CDR3 sequence is 15 residues long. The V end was cut by 3 bases, the J end by 8 bases, with 18 bases between. The DNA of the CDR3 is TGTGCCAGCAGCGGCTCCGGGAGCAAGGGGGATGAGCAGTTCTTC. This sequence encodes CASSGSGSKGDEQFF.

The genes are TRBV18 and TRBJ2-3, with a weak D call TRBD2 (6 bases). This CDR3 has 14 residues. Trimming removed 1 base at V and 5 bases at J, with 10 bases between. Germline V gene lookup returns CDR1 KGHSH and CDR2 LQKENI. The CDR3 DNA is TGTGCCAGCTCACCACAACTAGCTGGAGATACGCAGTATTTT. Its protein is CASSPQLAGDTQYF.

This clonotype was seen many times. The chain couples TRBV5-1 to TRBJ2-2; D perhaps matches TRBD1 (6 bases). CDR1 is SGHRS, CDR2 YFSETQ, per germline. The germline V and J ends were trimmed by 0 bases and 5 bases, with 14 bases remaining between them. This CDR3 contains 16 residues. The CDR3 protein is CASSLVVGRGTGELFF. In DNA, the CDR3 is TGCGCCAGCAGCTTGGTGGTTGGCAGGGGAACCGGGGAGCTGTTTTTT.

This clonotype occurred a few times. The rearrangement uses TRBV12-3 or TRBV12-4 and TRBJ1-5; the D is unclear. This CDR3 has 13 residues. V was trimmed by 7 bases and J by 2 bases, leaving 9 bases between them. CDR3 DNA sequence: TGTGCCAGCACCTATTATGGCAATCAGCCCCAGCATTTT. Protein sequence: CASTYYGNQPQHF.

The CDR3 loop reads CASSFSSYNSPLHF. CDR3 DNA sequence: TGTGCCAGCAGCTTTAGCTCCTATAATTCACCCCTCCACTTT. The chain carries TRBV7-2 and TRBJ1-6; D is uncertain. Trimming pared 3 bases from V and 0 bases from J, leaving 3 bases between. Germline V lookup: CDR1 SGHTA, CDR2 FQGNSA. The CDR3 is 14 amino acids.

The chain couples TRBV4-3 to TRBJ1-2; no clear D. The CDR3 has 14 amino acids. The ends were cut back, 6 bases at V and 4 bases at J, with 15 bases in the middle. The V gene's germline CDR1 is LGHNA and CDR2 YSLEER. The CDR3 loop is CASSPAPRSYGYTF. CDR3 DNA sequence: TGCGCCAGCAGTCCGGCCCCGAGGAGCTATGGCTACACCTTC.

On this clonotype: A read error may account for a junction end that differs from germline. The gene calls are TRBV3-1 and TRBJ1-1; tentative D call: TRBD1 (5 bases). Per the germline V gene, CDR1 is LGHDT and CDR2 is YNNKEL (reference sequence). The CDR3 sequence is 12 residues long. The chain's CDR3 is CASSLLADTCYF. DNA for the CDR3: TGTGCCAGCAGCCTCTTAGCGGACACCTGTTATTTT.

There are many counts of this clonotype. This chain joins TRBV21-1 and TRBJ2-1; the table's D call of TRBD2 was not tested on the DNA. TRBV21-1 represents a pseudogene. This CDR3 spans 17 amino acids. The CDR3 sequence: CASSNPSKREGSIEQFF. CDR3 sequence (DNA): TGTGCCAGCAGCAATCCCTCGAAGCGGGAGGGGAGCATTGAGCAGTTCTTC.

V and J are TRBV15 and TRBJ2-7; 10 bases match TRBD2. CDR1 and CDR2 (germline): LNHNV, YYDKDF (reference sequence). Trimming removed 3 bases from V and 6 bases from J; junction bases left unmatched: 11. CDR3 size: 16 residues. The CDR3 DNA is TGTGCCACCAGCAGCCCCCTCCTAGCGGGAGTTGTCGAGCAGTACTTC. This codes for CATSSPLLAGVVEQYF.